The 17 T cell receptor beta chains below were found in one sample sequenced in a study of control samples from healthy donors and cancer patients. Profiled with immunoSEQ multiplex PCR; TCRdb holds only in-frame clones, not every one. The sample includes fewer than 120,000 clones, roughly 90% seen only once; the top ten take 3.7%. Sequenced sample: PBMCs. The source is a woman aged 55-69 years with lung cancer.

About this clone: At one of its ends the junction is not consistent with the germline gene, which may arise from a read error. The chain recombines TRBV10-1 with TRBJ1-1, with a possible D match to TRBD1 (5 bases). CDR1 is WNHNN and CDR2 is SYGVQD in the germline V gene (reference sequence). The length of the CDR3 is 10 residues. The CDR3 sequence is CASSESGQGF. CDR3 in DNA: TGCGCCAGCAGTGAGTCGGGCCAGGGCTTT.

The chain couples TRBV7-9 to TRBJ2-3; 7 nucleotides align to TRBD1. The CDR3 extends over 14 amino acids. Looked up from germline, CDR1 is SEHNR and CDR2 is FQNEAQ (reference sequence). J gave up 1 base and V 3 bases, and 1 base lay outside the gene matches. As DNA, the CDR3 is TGTGCCAGCAGCTTCGGACAGGGCACAGATACGCAGTATTTT. Translating gives CASSFGQGTDTQYF.

This chain connects TRBV5-6 to TRBJ1-2; 10 positions match TRBD1. This CDR3 has 17 amino acids. CDR1 SGHDT and CDR2 YYEEEE come from the germline V gene. V dropped 0 bases and J dropped 4; count of bases not matched to a gene: 9. The CDR3 is CASSLDEGQGYSYGYTF. In DNA, the CDR3 is TGTGCCAGCAGCTTGGATGAGGGACAGGGGTACAGCTATGGCTACACCTTC.

The V call is TRBV15, the J call TRBJ1-1; D might be TRBD1 (6 bases). There are 16 residues in the CDR3. V shed 1 base and J shed 6 bases, with 18 bases lying between them. Germline CDR1 reads LNHNV; CDR2 reads YYDKDF (reference sequence). The DNA of the CDR3 is TGTGCCACCAGCAGAGTGAGGGATACAGGGACCCCTGAAGCTTTCTTT. This sequence encodes CATSRVRDTGTPEAFF.

The rearrangement links TRBV6-5 to TRBJ1-2; D may be TRBD1 (5 bases). Per the germline V gene, CDR1 is MNHEY and CDR2 is SVGAGI. V gave up 5 bases and J gave up 4 bases, with 17 bases separating them. This CDR3 is built from 15 residues. DNA of the CDR3: TGTGCCAGCAGTAGGGACGGGACTCTCGGCTATGGCTACACCTTC. Translation gives CASSRDGTLGYGYTF.

The table lists this clone with a count of one. J is TRBJ1-6 and V is TRBV7-9, with D tentatively TRBD1 (6 bases). This CDR3 is built from 16 residues. Deletions cut 4 bases from V and 4 bases from J, with 14 bases between. CDR1 is SEHNR and CDR2 is FQNEAQ in the germline V gene (reference sequence). The CDR3: CASSSGVLGYNSPLHF. The CDR3, as DNA: TGTGCCAGCAGCTCAGGGGTACTGGGGTATAATTCACCCCTCCACTTT.

V is TRBV6-2 or TRBV6-3 and J is TRBJ1-2; D ambiguous. The CDR3 is made up of 13 amino acids. Trimming cost V 3 bases and J 7 bases, with 12 bases left between them. The germline CDR1 and CDR2 sequences are MNHEY and SVGEGT. In DNA, the CDR3 is TGTGCCAGCAGTTATATGGAAGTAGGTGGCTACACCTTC. Residues: CASSYMEVGGYTF.

The chain joins TRBV25-1 to TRBJ1-2, with D possibly being TRBD1 (5 bases). The length of the CDR3 is 13 residues. Germline V gives CDR1 MGHDK, CDR2 SYGVNS. V was cut by 3 bases and J by 6 bases, with 11 bases left in between. The CDR3 loop is CASSDRGSDGYTF. The CDR3 nucleotides read TGTGCCAGCAGTGATCGGGGGTCAGATGGCTACACCTTC.

V usage is TRBV3-1 (or the pseudogene TRBV3-2) and J usage is TRBJ1-4; perhaps TRBD1 as D (5 bases). The CDR3 is made up of 14 amino acids. Trimming left V 4 bases short and J 2 bases short, with 8 bases between. Germline CDR1 is LGHDT and CDR2 is YNNKEL (reference sequence). This CDR3 reads CASSLRGTNEKLFF. In nucleotides, the CDR3 is TGTGCCAGCAGCCTCCGGGGGACTAATGAAAAACTGTTTTTT.

V is TRBV18 and J is TRBJ2-5, with no clear D. V was pared by 3 bases and J by 3 bases, with 11 bases between. This CDR3 contains 14 residues. The germline V gene has CDR1 KGHSH and CDR2 LQKENI. The chain's CDR3 is CASSPRAAKETQYF. CDR3 nucleotides: TGTGCCAGCTCACCTCGGGCAGCTAAAGAGACCCAGTACTTC. The variable domain in full, with the rest retrieved from reference TRBV18 and TRBJ2-5, is NAGVMQNPRHLVRRRGQEARLRCSPMKGHSHVYWYRQLPEEGLKFMVYLQKENIIDESGMPKERFSAEFPKEGPSILRIQQVVRGDSAAYFCASSPRAAKETQYFGPGTRLLVL.

The chain joins TRBV6-2 or TRBV6-3 to TRBJ1-2, with D hard to call. V gave up 4 bases and J gave up 2 bases, with 11 bases separating them. This CDR3 comprises 14 residues. The germline gives CDR1 MNHEY, CDR2 SVGEGT. The chain's CDR3 is CASSLTGNNYGYTF. The DNA of the CDR3 is TGTGCCAGCAGTTTAACCGGGAACAACTATGGCTACACCTTC.

The rearrangement links TRBV29-1 to TRBJ1-1; D not certain. The germline gives CDR1 SQVTM, CDR2 ANQGSEA. The V and J ends lost 2 bases and 1 base respectively, with 11 bases between them. CDR3 length: 14 residues. The CDR3 loop reads CSVERTVTNTEAFF. The CDR3 nucleotides are TGCAGCGTTGAACGGACTGTTACGAACACTGAAGCTTTCTTT.

The chain employs TRBV15 and TRBJ2-3; D call uncertain. CDR1 and CDR2 (germline): LNHNV, YYDKDF (reference sequence). The length of the CDR3 is 12 residues. V dropped 5 bases and J dropped 6 bases, with 9 bases sitting between them. This chain's CDR3 is CATSRRSDTQYF. The CDR3 DNA is TGTGCCACCAGCCGAAGGTCGGATACGCAGTATTTT. The full variable domain, in which reference TRBV15 and TRBJ2-3 provide the parts outside the CDR3, is DAMVIQNPRYQVTQFGKPVTLSCSQTLNHNVMYWYQQKSSQAPKLLFHYYDKDFNNEADTPDNFQSRRPNTSFCFLDIRSPGLGDTAMYLCATSRRSDTQYFGPGTRLTVL.

The chain recombines TRBV3-1 (or the pseudogene TRBV3-2) with TRBJ2-5; D gene unclear. The CDR3 has 15 residues. Between the trimmed V and J ends, which lost 1 base and 7 bases, there was a span of 16 bases. Germline lookup yields CDR1 LGHDT and CDR2 YNNKEL (reference sequence). The CDR3 DNA is TGTGCCAGCAGCCAAGTAGTAGCTATTTCAGGGACCCAGTACTTC. Residues: CASSQVVAISGTQYF.

The V and J genes are TRBV7-2 and TRBJ2-7, with 10 bases aligning to TRBD2. Germline lookup yields CDR1 SGHTA and CDR2 FQGNSA. The V segment lost 6 bases and the J segment 4 bases; nucleotides outside the gene matches: 12. The CDR3 is made up of 16 amino acids. This CDR3 is CASSRRASGSLYEQYF. In DNA, the CDR3 is TGTGCCAGCAGTAGGCGGGCTAGCGGGAGTCTGTACGAGCAGTACTTC. Drawing the rest from reference TRBV7-2 and TRBJ2-7, the complete variable domain is GAGVSQSPSNKVTEKGKDVELRCDPISGHTALYWYRQSLGQGLEFLIYFQGNSAPDKSGLPSDRFSAERTGGSVSTLTIQRTQQEDSAVYLCASSRRASGSLYEQYFGPGTRLTVT.

V usage is TRBV5-5 and J usage is TRBJ2-1; D is uncertain. The CDR3 is 16 amino acids. Trimming pared 0 bases from V and 4 bases from J, leaving 14 bases between. The V gene's germline CDR1 is SGHKS and CDR2 YYEKEE (reference sequence). Written as DNA, the CDR3 is TGTGCCAGCAGCTTGGCCGGCGAAACCTTGTACAATGAGCAGTTCTTC. This translates into CASSLAGETLYNEQFF.

The chain recombines TRBV4-1 with TRBJ2-7; D gene ambiguous. Germline CDR1 reads MGHRA; CDR2 reads YSYEKL. This CDR3 comprises 17 residues. V lost 2 bases and J lost 0, with 17 bases in between. The CDR3 spells CASSQNSLDQSSYEQYF. CDR3 nucleotides: TGCGCCAGCAGCCAAAATTCCCTCGATCAGAGCTCCTACGAGCAGTACTTC.